These 31 T cell receptor beta chains share one sample of origin, sequenced in a study of blood T cell repertoires in COVID-19 (dated by TCRdb to 2018 to 2021). Receptor libraries were prepared by the immunoSEQ multiplex PCR assay. The immuneACCESS repertoire file appears here via TCRdb, limited to in-frame rearrangements. These files lack a portion of the clones; in checked studies, under half of the deficit traces to unresolved V genes, and the cause of the others is not known. The sample includes 150,000 or so clones, with about 80% observed a single time. Together, the top ten hold over 25% of the sample. Sequenced input: peripheral blood. The receptors originated from a woman in her sixties with acute or convalescent COVID-19.

This chain uses TRBV5-1 with TRBJ1-5; TRBD1 matches 8 bases. J lost 9 bases, V lost 4 bases, and 12 bases had no gene match. This CDR3 comprises 15 residues. The germline V gene has CDR1 SGHRS and CDR2 YFSETQ. The CDR3 DNA reads TGCGCCAGCAGCACCGGGACAGGCCGTTCGGGGCCCCAGCATTTT. It is translated as CASSTGTGRSGPQHF.

V gene TRBV6-1 combines with J gene TRBJ1-5; tentatively, D is TRBD1 (6 bases). The V gene lost 0 bases and the J gene lost 3 bases, with 9 bases spanning the gap. Germline CDR1 and CDR2: MNHNS and SASEGT. This CDR3 spans 15 amino acids. In DNA, the CDR3 is TGTGCCAGCAGTGAAGCCGGGACACACAATCAGCCCCAGCATTTT. It is translated as CASSEAGTHNQPQHF.

The chain couples TRBV29-1 to TRBJ2-1; 8 bases are a match to TRBD1. The ends lost 4 bases at V and 9 bases at J; junction bases unmatched: 5. CDR1 and CDR2 (germline): SQVTM, ANQGSEA. This CDR3 region has 12 residues. CDR3 sequence reads: CSVALTGAEQFF. The CDR3 nucleotides read TGCAGCGTTGCCCTGACAGGGGCTGAGCAGTTCTTC.

The CDR3 region has the DNA TGTGCCAGCAGCTCACAGGGGGCGCGAACTCTTAACACTGAAGCTTTCTTT. This gives the protein CASSSQGARTLNTEAFF. This chain links TRBV5-6 with TRBJ1-1; 9 bases align to TRBD1. CDR3 length: 17 residues. Trimming at V came to 3 bases and at J to 2 bases, leaving 11 bases not matched to a gene. CDR1 is SGHDT and CDR2 is YYEEEE in the germline V gene.

The CDR3 spells CASGLSGTGDNSPLHF. In nucleotides, the CDR3 is TGTGCCAGCGGGCTGTCGGGGACAGGGGATAATTCACCCCTCCACTTT. The chain has TRBV28 and TRBJ1-6, with 10 bases lining up with TRBD1. The CDR3 extends over 16 amino acids. In germline, CDR1 is MDHEN, CDR2 SYDVKM. Trimming took 8 bases from V and 5 from J; bases not matched to a gene: 9.

This clone occurred a few times. J is TRBJ1-2 and V is TRBV2; 9 bases are a match to TRBD1. The CDR3 is made up of 13 amino acids. Germline V gives CDR1 SNHLY, CDR2 FYNNEI. V trimming: 5 bases; J trimming: 8 bases; junction bases outside the gene matches: 6. The CDR3 sequence is CASSYDRGYGYTF. CDR3 nucleotide sequence: TGTGCCAGCAGTTATGACAGGGGGTACGGCTACACCTTC.

The rearrangement links TRBV7-8 to TRBJ2-6; TRBD2 aligns across 8 bases. CDR1 and CDR2 (germline): SGHVS, FQNEAQ. The V segment lost 8 bases and the J segment 3 bases; nucleotides outside the gene matches: 6. This CDR3 has 15 residues. For the CDR3, the DNA is TGTGCCAGCTCCTTGGCGGGGGGTGGGGCCAACGTCCTGACTTTC. Translating it yields CASSLAGGGANVLTF.

The gene calls are TRBV18 and TRBJ2-5; 9 bases align to TRBD1. Germline CDR1 and CDR2: KGHSH and LQKENI. The CDR3 is made up of 15 amino acids. Germline trimming cut 3 bases from V and 4 bases from J; bases unmatched to any gene: 6. CDR3 in DNA: TGTGCCAGCTCACCGACCGGGACAGGGTCAGAGACCCAGTACTTC. It specifies CASSPTGTGSETQYF.

The J gene is TRBJ2-2, the V gene TRBV29-1; TRBD1 aligns across 8 bases. In germline, CDR1 is SQVTM, CDR2 ANQGSEA. The CDR3 extends over 14 amino acids. V lost 6 bases to trimming and J lost 6 bases; unmatched junction nucleotides: 9. In DNA, the CDR3 is TGCAGCGTCCTGGACAGGGTTACGGCCGGGGAGCTGTTTTTT. The encoded protein is CSVLDRVTAGELFF.

The rearrangement links TRBV5-1 to TRBJ1-2, with 7 positions matching TRBD1. The CDR3 consists of 17 residues. The junction had 13 bases not matched to a gene; V was cut back by 4 bases and J by 1 base. Germline V gene sequence: CDR1 SGHRS, CDR2 YFSETQ. In nucleotides, the CDR3 is TGCGCCAGCAGCCCCAACGATGGACAGGAGCTTAACTATGGCTACACCTTC. Protein product: CASSPNDGQELNYGYTF. Looking up the rest from reference TRBV5-1 and TRBJ1-2 gives the full variable domain: KAGVTQTPRYLIKTRGQQVTLSCSPISGHRSVSWYQQTPGQGLQFLFEYFSETQRNKGNFPGRFSGRQFSNSRSEMNVSTLELGDSALYLCASSPNDGQELNYGYTFGSGTRLTVV.

This clone was detected once. This sequence joins TRBV30 and TRBJ2-3; maybe TRBD2 (6 bases). V dropped 2 bases and J dropped 0 bases, with 18 bases sitting between them. The length of the CDR3 is 17 residues. Germline assignment: CDR1 GTSNPN and CDR2 SVGIG (reference sequence). The DNA of the CDR3 is TGTGCCTGGAGTCGACCGGGACTGGGGACGAGCACAGATACGCAGTATTTT. It is translated as CAWSRPGLGTSTDTQYF.

The chain is built from TRBV19 and TRBJ1-2, with D unresolved. The CDR3 spans 15 residues. In germline, CDR1 is LNHDA, CDR2 SQIVND (reference sequence). The germline V and J ends were trimmed by 5 bases and 0 bases, with 13 bases remaining between them. The CDR3 DNA reads as TGTGCCAGTAGTCCTACTCAAACCTCTAACTATGGCTACACCTTC. Its translation: CASSPTQTSNYGYTF.

This clone was picked up one time. The genes are TRBV6-6 and TRBJ1-4; 11 nucleotides agree with TRBD1. This CDR3 is built from 12 residues. Per the germline V gene, CDR1 is MNHNY and CDR2 is SVGAGI (reference sequence). V shed 11 bases and J 10 bases; nucleotides not matched to a gene: 6. The CDR3 loop is CAVGQGEGKLFF. The CDR3 DNA reads as TGTGCCGTGGGACAGGGGGAGGGAAAACTGTTTTTT.

The rearrangement links TRBV7-9 to TRBJ2-2; the D is unclear. This CDR3 spans 13 amino acids. The germline CDR1 and CDR2 sequences are SEHNR and FQNEAQ (reference sequence). V lost 1 base to trimming and J lost 4 bases, with 4 bases between them. CDR3: CASSLGSTGELFF. CDR3 DNA sequence: TGTGCCAGCAGCTTAGGCAGCACCGGGGAGCTGTTTTTT.

This sequence joins TRBV23-1 and TRBJ1-5; TRBD1 matches 8 bases. TRBV23-1 is classed as an ORF, of uncertain function. Losses at the gene ends were 2 bases for V and 4 bases for J; bases not matched to a gene: 13. This CDR3 has 18 residues. In DNA form, the CDR3 reads TGCGCCAGCAGTCAACCTCTTGGACAGGGAAGAAAGAATCAGCCCCAGCATTTT. Translating it yields CASSQPLGQGRKNQPQHF.

This chain uses TRBV11-1 with TRBJ2-1; the match to TRBD2 covers 13 bases. Germline V gene sequence: CDR1 SGHAT, CDR2 FQDESV (reference sequence). The CDR3 loop spans 15 amino acids. V was clipped by 5 bases and J by 8 bases; unmatched bases: 6. In DNA form, the CDR3 reads TGTGCCAGCAGCCCGCGGACTAGCGGGGGCGATGAGCAGTTCTTC. It specifies CASSPRTSGGDEQFF.

The V call is TRBV6-5, the J call TRBJ1-5; 7 bases agree with TRBD1. Germline CDR1 reads MNHEY; CDR2 reads SVGAGI. With V trimmed by 0 bases and J by 7 bases, 6 bases remained unmatched. The CDR3 loop spans 15 amino acids. The CDR3 DNA reads as TGTGCCAGCAGTTACTCGAGGACAGGTGGGCAGCCCCAGCATTTT. Translating it yields CASSYSRTGGQPQHF.

The gene calls are TRBV28 and TRBJ2-5, with 7 bases matching TRBD1. With 3 bases clipped from V and 2 bases from J, the junction kept 9 bases outside the gene matches. The V gene's germline CDR1 is MDHEN and CDR2 SYDVKM. The CDR3 has 16 residues. CDR3 in amino acids: CASSLTGSAPQETQYF. CDR3 sequence (DNA): TGTGCCAGCAGTTTGACAGGGTCGGCTCCACAAGAGACCCAGTACTTC.

This clone was seen only once. The CDR3 DNA is TGTGCCAGCAGCTTCCGACAGGGTGGGAACACCGGGGAGCTGTTTTTT. It encodes CASSFRQGGNTGELFF. This sequence joins TRBV7-6 and TRBJ2-2; 7 bases align to TRBD1. V trimming: 3 bases; J trimming: 1 base; junction bases outside the gene matches: 5. The CDR3 totals 16 residues. The germline CDR1 and CDR2 sequences are SGHVS and FNYEAQ.

The chain links TRBV5-5 to TRBJ1-5, with 8 bases lining up with TRBD1. Germline assignment: CDR1 SGHKS and CDR2 YYEKEE (reference sequence). The CDR3 is 17 amino acids. The trim removed 4 bases at V and 3 bases at J, leaving 12 bases unmatched. Here the CDR3 reads CASSPPPGTGFNQPQHF. In DNA form, the CDR3 reads TGTGCCAGCAGCCCACCTCCTGGGACAGGTTTCAATCAGCCCCAGCATTTT.

This chain uses TRBV27 with TRBJ2-7; weak D call: TRBD2 (5 bases). The CDR3 contains 14 residues. Trimming cost V 2 bases and J 1 base, with 9 bases left between them. Germline loops: CDR1 MNHEY, CDR2 SMNVEV (reference sequence). This chain's CDR3 is CASSLDRRSYEQYF. The CDR3 DNA is TGTGCCAGCAGTTTAGATCGGAGGTCCTACGAGCAGTACTTC.

The chain couples TRBV12-3 or TRBV12-4 to TRBJ1-1; D gene unclear. V lost 2 bases, J lost 5 bases, and 9 bases lay in between. The CDR3 contains 13 residues. The CDR3 sequence is CASSLNAGTEAFF. CDR3 nucleotides: TGTGCCAGCAGTTTAAACGCGGGGACTGAAGCTTTCTTT.

This chain links TRBV27 with TRBJ1-4, with TRBD1 as a possible D gene (5 bases). V gave up 6 bases and J gave up 3 bases, with 11 bases separating them. The germline V gene encodes CDR1 MNHEY and CDR2 SMNVEV (reference sequence). The CDR3 consists of 14 residues. The CDR3 nucleotides read TGTGCCAGCAGGGGACTCTTGGCTAATGAAAAACTGTTTTTT. This encodes CASRGLLANEKLFF.

The chain is built from TRBV27 and TRBJ2-5; 7 bases fit TRBD1. Germline lookup yields CDR1 MNHEY and CDR2 SMNVEV (reference sequence). Trimming took 7 bases from V and 1 from J; bases not matched to a gene: 9. The CDR3 runs 15 residues. In DNA form, the CDR3 reads TGTGCCAGCAAGCCTACACGGGACAGCCAAGAGACCCAGTACTTC. It specifies CASKPTRDSQETQYF.

This chain joins TRBV2 and TRBJ1-2, with 7 positions matching TRBD1. Germline CDR1 is SNHLY and CDR2 is FYNNEI. J gave up 5 bases and V 2 bases, and 8 bases lay outside the gene matches. This CDR3 region has 15 residues. The CDR3 DNA sequence: TGTGCCAGCAGTGAAACTCGGGACAGTGAGTATGGCTACACCTTC. It is translated as CASSETRDSEYGYTF. Combining the CDR3 with reference TRBV2 and TRBJ1-2 gives the whole variable domain EPEVTQTPSHQVTQMGQEVILRCVPISNHLYFYWYRQILGQKVEFLVSFYNNEISEKSEIFDDQFSVERPDGSNFTLKIRSTKLEDSAMYFCASSETRDSEYGYTFGSGTRLTVV.

The V gene is TRBV6-5, the J gene TRBJ1-2; TRBD1 agrees at 10 bases. The V gene end was trimmed by 6 bases and the J gene end by 3 bases; junction bases not matched to a gene: 7. The CDR3 contains 15 residues. Germline-derived CDR1 and CDR2 are MNHEY and SVGAGI. The CDR3 bases are TGTGCCAGCAGGGGAGACAGGGGGCTTCACTATGGCTACACCTTC. Residues: CASRGDRGLHYGYTF.

The CDR3 region has the DNA TGTGCCACCAGTGATCCGACAGATTACAATGAGCAGTTCTTC. It encodes CATSDPTDYNEQFF. The V call is TRBV24-1, the J call TRBJ2-1, with D perhaps TRBD1 (5 bases). Germline assignment: CDR1 KGHDR and CDR2 SFDVKD. V was cut by 3 bases and J by 4 bases, with 9 bases left in between. The CDR3 sequence is 14 residues long.

The chain employs TRBV7-8 and TRBJ1-3; no firm D call. Germline V CDR1 and CDR2: SGHVS, FQNEAQ. V was clipped by 5 bases and J by 4 bases, with 15 bases between them. This CDR3 is built from 15 residues. The DNA of the CDR3 is TGTGCCAGCAGCCGAATGGCACCGCCGGGAAACACCATATATTTT. It encodes CASSRMAPPGNTIYF.

There are many counts of this clone. V and J are TRBV19 and TRBJ2-7, with D possibly TRBD1 on 6 matching bases. The germline V gene encodes CDR1 LNHDA and CDR2 SQIVND (reference sequence). The V and J ends lost 10 bases and 2 bases respectively, with 27 bases between them. The CDR3 is 17 residues long. The CDR3 sequence: CATQPNSGTPRPYEQYF. DNA of the CDR3: TGTGCCACCCAGCCGAACTCCGGGACACCAAGGCCCTACGAGCAGTACTTC. Based on the CDR3 plus reference TRBV19 and TRBJ2-7, the full variable domain is DGGITQSPKYLFRKEGQNVTLSCEQNLNHDAMYWYRQDPGQGLRLIYYSQIVNDFQKGDIAEGYSVSREKKESFPLTVTSAQKNPTAFYLCATQPNSGTPRPYEQYFGPGTRLTVT.

V gene TRBV5-1 combines with J gene TRBJ2-7; 9 bases agree with TRBD1. Trimming cost V 4 bases and J 1 base; bases outside gene matches: 6. This CDR3 has 15 amino acids. The V gene's germline CDR1 is SGHRS and CDR2 YFSETQ. The CDR3 region has the DNA TGCGCCAGCAGCCCGTGGACAGGGGAGTCCTACGAGCAGTACTTC. Protein sequence: CASSPWTGESYEQYF.

A word on this clone: A read error may account for a junction end that differs from germline. This chain links TRBV7-9 with TRBJ2-3; 10 nucleotides match TRBD2. CDR3 length: 15 residues. CDR1 and CDR2 from the germline V gene are SEHNR and FQNEAQ (reference sequence). CDR3 sequence: CASSLAGAHTDTQYF. The CDR3 DNA is TGTGCCAGCAGCCTAGCGGGGGCCCACACAGATACGCAGTATTTT. Using reference TRBV7-9 and TRBJ2-3 for the parts outside the CDR3, the full variable domain is DTGVSQNPRHKITKRGQNVTFRCDPISEHNRLYWYRQTLGQGPEFLTYFQNEAQLEKSRLLSDRFSAERPKGSFSTLEIQRTEQGDSAMYLCASSLAGAHTDTQYFGPGTRLTVL.